Sequencing of this T cell receptor beta chain was carried out in a study of shared clonotypes between healthy human individuals. Background on the study: Used for every donor were three CD4 naive, three CD4 memory, two CD8 naive and one CD8 memory plate.

Evenly divided among several immunoSEQ plates was the genomic DNA of each subset. Measured with immunoSEQ multiplex PCR; TCRdb has only the in-frame clones, and not every one. The data hold approximately 530,000 clones, with about 95% observed a single time. The CDR3 is 15 residues long. Trimming left V 0 bases short and J 0 bases short, with 9 bases between. CDR1 SGDLS and CDR2 YYNGEE come from the germline V gene. A note on this clone: Its antigen is as yet unknown.

Naive CD4+ cells were CD45RA-selected; the remaining cells were memory. Points from the study as a whole: Blood was the only sampled material, and tissue repertoires likely differ.

The sample taken for sequencing was naive CD4+ T cells sorted from blood. Documented subset: CD45RA+ positively selected. The source of this sequence is a woman aged 25 to 39 in good health. The rearrangement uses TRBV9 and TRBJ1-1; unclear D gene. CDR3 residues: CASSVGPLMNTEAFF. The DNA of the CDR3 is TGTGCCAGCAGCGTAGGGCCTCTTATGAACACTGAAGCTTTCTTT.